This TCR beta chain is drawn from a study of CD8 T cells in Susac syndrome. Reverse transcription of 0.5 to 1 ug RNA was performed with random hexamers. One entry per CDR3 protein results from TCRdb running MiXCR on the immunoSEQ multiplex PCR reads. The sample contains 150,000 to 200,000 distinct CDR3 sequences, about 93% of which appear only once. Trimming stripped 1 base from V and 6 bases from J, with 7 bases between. The germline gives CDR1 DFQATT, CDR2 SNEGSKA (reference sequence). The CDR3 runs to 11 residues. The sequenced target, TCR beta, came from blood CD8+ and CD4+ T cells. The genes are TRBV20-1 and TRBJ2-7; no definite D call. Sequences were obtained from CD4+ T cells from PBMCs. The sequence was obtained from a human donor in good health. The CDR3 protein is CSARGQVEQYF. The CDR3 DNA reads TGCAGTGCTAGAGGTCAGGTCGAGCAGTACTTC.